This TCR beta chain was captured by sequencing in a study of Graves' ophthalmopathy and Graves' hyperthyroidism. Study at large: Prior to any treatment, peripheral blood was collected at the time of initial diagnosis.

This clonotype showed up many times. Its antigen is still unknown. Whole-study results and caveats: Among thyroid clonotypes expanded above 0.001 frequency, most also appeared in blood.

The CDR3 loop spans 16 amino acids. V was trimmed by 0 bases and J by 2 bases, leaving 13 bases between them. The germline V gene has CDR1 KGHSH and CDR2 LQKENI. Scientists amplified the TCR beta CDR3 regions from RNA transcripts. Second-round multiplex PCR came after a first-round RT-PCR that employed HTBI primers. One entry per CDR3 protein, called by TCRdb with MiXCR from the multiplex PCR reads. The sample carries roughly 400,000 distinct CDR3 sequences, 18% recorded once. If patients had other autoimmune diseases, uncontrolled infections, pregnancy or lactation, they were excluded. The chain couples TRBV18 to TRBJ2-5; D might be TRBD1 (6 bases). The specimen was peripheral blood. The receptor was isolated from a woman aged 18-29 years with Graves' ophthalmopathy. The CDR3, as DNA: TGTGCCAGCTCACCACCGTTGCAGGGACAACAAGAGACCCAGTACTTC. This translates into CASSPPLQGQQETQYF.